One and the same sample provided the 11 T cell receptor beta chains below, sequenced in a study of CD8 T cells in ankylosing spondylitis. These receptors lack a known antigen. Points from the study as a whole: For ankylosing spondylitis blood, a TCR beta motif of eight or nine highly homologous variants appeared characteristic.

Each CDR3 protein gets one entry after TCRdb re-called the 5' RACE reads with MiXCR. The sample lists about 460,000 distinct CDR3 sequences; about 5.4% were seen once. The source material was blood, either unsorted or a sorted T cell fraction (not recorded which). Every receptor here comes from a male donor with ankylosing spondylitis.

This clonotype was found many times. This sequence joins TRBV28 and TRBJ2-7; tentative D call: TRBD2 (6 bases). This CDR3 has 13 residues. V was trimmed by 6 bases and J by 2 bases, leaving 11 bases between them. Germline CDR1 MDHEN, CDR2 SYDVKM. The CDR3 sequence: CASRAGLPYEQYF. The CDR3 nucleotides read TGTGCCAGCAGAGCGGGCCTCCCCTACGAGCAGTACTTC.

The rearrangement links TRBV7-8 to TRBJ2-2, with a weak D call TRBD2 (5 bases). Germline V gives CDR1 SGHVS, CDR2 FQNEAQ. The V and J ends lost 8 bases and 2 bases respectively, with 15 bases between them. The CDR3 contains 15 residues. CDR3 residues: CASPESGVNTGELFF. The CDR3 region has the DNA TGTGCCAGCCCCGAGTCCGGGGTAAACACCGGGGAGCTGTTTTTT.

In its sample, this clonotype was seen many times. The chain links TRBV20-1 to TRBJ2-3; 7 positions agree with TRBD1. Per germline, CDR1 DFQATT and CDR2 SNEGSKA (reference sequence). J gave up 6 bases and V 0 bases, and 9 bases lay outside the gene matches. This CDR3 spans 15 amino acids. The CDR3 sequence is CSARDSVGGADTQYF. CDR3 bases: TGCAGTGCTAGAGATTCTGTAGGGGGCGCGGATACGCAGTATTTT.

This clonotype was observed many times. This chain uses TRBV29-1 with TRBJ2-3; D is unresolved. From germline, CDR1 is SQVTM and CDR2 ANQGSEA. The CDR3 sequence is 13 residues long. V lost 3 bases and J lost 3, with 10 bases in between. CDR3 protein: CSVEGLPTDTQYF. CDR3 sequence (DNA): TGCAGCGTTGAGGGATTACCAACAGATACGCAGTATTTT.

The sample holds many counts of this clonotype. This rearrangement joins TRBV27 to TRBJ2-2, with D unclear. CDR1 and CDR2 (germline): MNHEY, SMNVEV (reference sequence). This CDR3 comprises 16 residues. The germline V and J ends were trimmed by 6 bases and 0 bases, with 14 bases remaining between them. CDR3 loop: CASSTVQVTNTGELFF. The CDR3 nucleotides read TGTGCCAGCAGCACCGTCCAAGTTACGAACACCGGGGAGCTGTTTTTT.

This clonotype was seen a handful of times. The chain links TRBV20-1 to TRBJ1-6; 8 nucleotides match TRBD1. Germline CDR1 DFQATT, CDR2 SNEGSKA (reference sequence). The CDR3 spans 16 residues. V lost 2 bases to trimming and J lost 7 bases; unmatched junction nucleotides: 10. DNA of the CDR3: TGCAGTGCTAGATTGGACAGGGAGTTAAGAAATTCACCCCTCCACTTT. It is translated as CSARLDRELRNSPLHF.

As to this clonotype: A much larger clone lies one base from this, so it may be a read error. V usage is TRBV3-1 and J usage is TRBJ1-1; the D is unclear. Germline V gene sequence: CDR1 LGHDT, CDR2 YNNKEL (reference sequence). CDR3 size: 15 residues. The CDR3 DNA follows: TGTGCCAGCACCCAAGATCTTCCCGGATACACTGAAGCTTTCTTT. Translation: CASTQDLPGYTEAFF.

At least ten counts were recorded for this clonotype. The CDR3 spells CASSSPTGAAWYANVLTF. The CDR3 DNA reads TGCGCCAGCAGCTCGCCGACAGGGGCCGCTTGGTACGCCAACGTCCTGACTTTC. This chain uses TRBV5-1 with TRBJ2-6; TRBD1 aligns across 8 bases. From germline, CDR1 is SGHRS and CDR2 YFSETQ. The CDR3 is 18 residues long. V gave up 3 bases and J gave up 7 bases; unmatched junction bases: 15.

This chain connects TRBV4-1 to TRBJ2-4; D unclear. V gave up 4 bases and J gave up 7 bases, with 14 bases separating them. The germline CDR1 and CDR2 sequences are MGHRA and YSYEKL. CDR3 length: 14 residues. The CDR3 bases are TGCGCCAGCAGCCCTTGGGCTGGTGCCAACATTCAGTACTTC. This codes for CASSPWAGANIQYF.

This clonotype was counted at least ten times. The rearrangement links TRBV15 to TRBJ2-7, with 7 bases that match TRBD1. Per the germline V gene, CDR1 is LNHNV and CDR2 is YYDKDF (reference sequence). The CDR3 has 15 amino acids. J was trimmed by 2 bases and V by 0 bases; bases with no gene match: 4. The CDR3 is CATSRDTGVPYEQYF. CDR3 DNA sequence: TGTGCCACCAGCAGAGATACAGGGGTCCCCTACGAGCAGTACTTC.

The sample holds a few counts of this clonotype. The V gene is TRBV2, the J gene TRBJ1-4; 9 positions agree with TRBD1. The CDR3 is made up of 15 amino acids. From germline, CDR1 is SNHLY and CDR2 FYNNEI. V was pared by 6 bases and J by 6 bases, with 8 bases of the junction left unmatched. CDR3 DNA: TGTGCCAGCAGCTGGGGACAGGGCTTTGATGAAAAACTGTTTTTT. Its protein is CASSWGQGFDEKLFF.